One T cell receptor beta chain is described in this entry. The sample is drawn from a study of blood T cell repertoires in COVID-19. Overall study context: The United States, Italy and Spain were the sources of the acute and convalescent COVID-19 samples. T cells, B-cell-depleted T cells, or PBMCs supplied cDNA or gDNA.

Produced via immunoSEQ multiplex PCR; TCRdb's table is partial and in-frame only. The sample yields roughly 300,000 clones, roughly 87% seen once. Sequenced material: peripheral blood. This TCR was sampled from a man aged 18 to 30 with active or convalescent COVID-19.

CDR3 DNA sequence: TGCAGCGTAGCTGGGACGGGGGTGGCCTACGAGCAGTACTTC. Protein sequence: CSVAGTGVAYEQYF. This chain links TRBV29-1 with TRBJ2-7, with a possible D match to TRBD2 (6 bases). Germline loops: CDR1 SQVTM, CDR2 ANQGSEA. The CDR3 has 14 amino acids. V was pared by 6 bases and J by 2 bases, with 17 bases between.